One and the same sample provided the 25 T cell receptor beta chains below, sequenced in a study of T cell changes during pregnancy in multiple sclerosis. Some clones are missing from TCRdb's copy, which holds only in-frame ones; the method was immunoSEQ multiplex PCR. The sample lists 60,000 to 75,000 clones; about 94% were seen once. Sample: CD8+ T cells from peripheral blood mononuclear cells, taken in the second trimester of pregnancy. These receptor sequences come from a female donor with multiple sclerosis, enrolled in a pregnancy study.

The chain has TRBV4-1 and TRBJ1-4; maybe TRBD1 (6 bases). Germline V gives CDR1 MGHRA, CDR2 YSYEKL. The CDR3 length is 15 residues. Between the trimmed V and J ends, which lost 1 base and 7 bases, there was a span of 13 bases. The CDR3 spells CASSQATGNTEKLFF. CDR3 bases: TGCGCCAGCAGCCAAGCTACAGGGAACACTGAAAAACTGTTTTTT.

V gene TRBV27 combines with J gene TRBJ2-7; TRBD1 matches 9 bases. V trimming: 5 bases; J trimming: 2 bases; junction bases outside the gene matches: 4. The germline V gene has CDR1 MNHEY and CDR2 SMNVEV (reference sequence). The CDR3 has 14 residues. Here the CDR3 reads CASSPGTGPYEQYF. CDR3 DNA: TGTGCCAGCAGTCCCGGGACAGGGCCCTACGAGCAGTACTTC.

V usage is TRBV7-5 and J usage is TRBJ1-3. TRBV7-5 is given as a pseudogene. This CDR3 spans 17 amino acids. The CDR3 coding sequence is TGTGTCAGAAGCATCCACCGGCACCACGGGACTGGAAACACCATATATTTT. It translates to CVRSIHRHHGTGNTIYF.

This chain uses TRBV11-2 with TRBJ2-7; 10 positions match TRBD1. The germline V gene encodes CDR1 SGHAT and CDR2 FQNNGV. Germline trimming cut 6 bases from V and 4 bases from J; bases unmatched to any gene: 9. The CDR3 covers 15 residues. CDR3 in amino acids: CASRTPGQGFYEQYF. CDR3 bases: TGTGCCAGCAGGACCCCGGGACAGGGGTTTTACGAGCAGTACTTC.

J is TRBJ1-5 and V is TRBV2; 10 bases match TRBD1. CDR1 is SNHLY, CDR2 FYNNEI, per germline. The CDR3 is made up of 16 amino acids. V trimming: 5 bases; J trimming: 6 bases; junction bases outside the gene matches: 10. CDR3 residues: CASSHPTGTGVQPQHF. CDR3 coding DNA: TGTGCCAGCAGTCACCCCACCGGGACAGGGGTTCAGCCCCAGCATTTT.

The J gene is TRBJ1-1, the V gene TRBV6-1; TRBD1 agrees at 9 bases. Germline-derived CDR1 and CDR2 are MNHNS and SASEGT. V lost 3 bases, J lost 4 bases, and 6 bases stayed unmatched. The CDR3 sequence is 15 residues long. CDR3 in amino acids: CASSDPQGAVTEAFF. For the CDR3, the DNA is TGTGCCAGCAGTGATCCACAGGGGGCAGTCACTGAAGCTTTCTTT.

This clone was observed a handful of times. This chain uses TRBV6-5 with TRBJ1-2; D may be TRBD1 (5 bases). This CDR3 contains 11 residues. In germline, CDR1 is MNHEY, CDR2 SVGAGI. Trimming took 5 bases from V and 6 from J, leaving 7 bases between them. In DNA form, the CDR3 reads TGTGCCAGCAGTACAGGCCATGGCTACACCTTC. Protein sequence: CASSTGHGYTF.

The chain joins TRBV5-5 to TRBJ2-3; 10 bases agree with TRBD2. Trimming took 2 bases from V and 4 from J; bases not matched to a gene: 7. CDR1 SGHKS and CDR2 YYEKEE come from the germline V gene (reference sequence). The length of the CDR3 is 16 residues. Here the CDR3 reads CASSLSSGSPADTQYF. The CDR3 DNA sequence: TGTGCCAGCAGCTTATCTAGCGGGAGCCCGGCAGATACGCAGTATTTT.

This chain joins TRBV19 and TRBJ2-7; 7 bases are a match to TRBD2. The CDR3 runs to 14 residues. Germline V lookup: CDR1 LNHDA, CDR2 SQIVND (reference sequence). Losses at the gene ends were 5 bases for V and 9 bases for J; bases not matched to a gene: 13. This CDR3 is CASSGLAVGFGQYF. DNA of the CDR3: TGTGCCAGTAGTGGCCTAGCGGTGGGCTTTGGGCAGTACTTC.

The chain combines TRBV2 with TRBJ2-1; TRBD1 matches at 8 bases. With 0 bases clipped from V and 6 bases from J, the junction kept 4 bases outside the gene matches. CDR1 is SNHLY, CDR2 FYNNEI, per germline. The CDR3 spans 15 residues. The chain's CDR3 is CASSEAPGQGNEQFF. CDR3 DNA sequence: TGTGCCAGCAGTGAAGCCCCCGGACAGGGCAATGAGCAGTTCTTC.

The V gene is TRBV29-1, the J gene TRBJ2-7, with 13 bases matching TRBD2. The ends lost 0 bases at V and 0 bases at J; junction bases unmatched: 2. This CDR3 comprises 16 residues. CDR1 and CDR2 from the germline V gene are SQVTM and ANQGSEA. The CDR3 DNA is TGCAGCGTTGAAGAGGGGACTAGCGGGGACTCCTACGAGCAGTACTTC. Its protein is CSVEEGTSGDSYEQYF.

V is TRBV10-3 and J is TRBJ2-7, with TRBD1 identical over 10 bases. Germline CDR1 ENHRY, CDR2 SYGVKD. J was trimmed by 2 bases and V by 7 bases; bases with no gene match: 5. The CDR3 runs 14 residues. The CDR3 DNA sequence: TGTGCCATCATGGGCGGACAGGGGGCCTACGAGCAGTACTTC. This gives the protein CAIMGGQGAYEQYF.

The CDR3 DNA is TGTGCCTGGAGTGGTCAGTTCACAGATACGCAGTATTTT. Protein product: CAWSGQFTDTQYF. V is TRBV30 and J is TRBJ2-3; unclear D gene. The CDR3 loop spans 13 amino acids. The germline V and J ends were trimmed by 1 base and 2 bases, with 7 bases remaining between them. Germline values: CDR1 GTSNPN, CDR2 SVGIG (reference sequence).

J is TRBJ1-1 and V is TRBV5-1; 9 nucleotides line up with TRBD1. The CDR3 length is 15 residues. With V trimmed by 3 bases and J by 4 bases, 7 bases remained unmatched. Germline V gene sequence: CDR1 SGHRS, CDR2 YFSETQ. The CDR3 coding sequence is TGCGCCAGCAGCTCCCGGACAGGGGAGGGCACTGAAGCTTTCTTT. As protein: CASSSRTGEGTEAFF.

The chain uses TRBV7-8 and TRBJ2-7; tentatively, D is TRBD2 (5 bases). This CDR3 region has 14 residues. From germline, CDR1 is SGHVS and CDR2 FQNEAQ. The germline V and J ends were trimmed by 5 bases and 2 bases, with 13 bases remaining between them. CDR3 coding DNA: TGTGCCAGCAGCCCCCTGGCGAGGGCCTACGAGCAGTACTTC. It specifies CASSPLARAYEQYF.

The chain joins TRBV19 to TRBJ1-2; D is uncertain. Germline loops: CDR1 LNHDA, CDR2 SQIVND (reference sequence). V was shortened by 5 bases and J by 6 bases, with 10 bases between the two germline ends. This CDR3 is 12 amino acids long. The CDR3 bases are TGTGCCAGTAGTCTAGGACTCAATGGCTACACCTTC. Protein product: CASSLGLNGYTF. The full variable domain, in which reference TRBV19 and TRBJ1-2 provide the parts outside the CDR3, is DGGITQSPKYLFRKEGQNVTLSCEQNLNHDAMYWYRQDPGQGLRLIYYSQIVNDFQKGDIAEGYSVSREKKESFPLTVTSAQKNPTAFYLCASSLGLNGYTFGSGTRLTVV.

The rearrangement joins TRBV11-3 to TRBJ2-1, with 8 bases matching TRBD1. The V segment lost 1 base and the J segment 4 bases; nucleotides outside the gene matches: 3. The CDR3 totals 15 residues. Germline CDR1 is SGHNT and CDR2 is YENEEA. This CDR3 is CASSLVGQDYNEQFF. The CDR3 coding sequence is TGTGCCAGCAGCTTAGTGGGACAGGATTACAATGAGCAGTTCTTC.

CDR3 residues: CASSGLSTDTQYF. The DNA of the CDR3 is TGTGCCAGCTCAGGCCTTAGCACAGATACGCAGTATTTT. The chain has TRBV11-2 and TRBJ2-3, with D unclear. Germline CDR1 and CDR2: SGHAT and FQNNGV. CDR3 size: 13 residues. Trimming took off 8 bases at V and 0 bases at J, with 9 bases between the two ends.

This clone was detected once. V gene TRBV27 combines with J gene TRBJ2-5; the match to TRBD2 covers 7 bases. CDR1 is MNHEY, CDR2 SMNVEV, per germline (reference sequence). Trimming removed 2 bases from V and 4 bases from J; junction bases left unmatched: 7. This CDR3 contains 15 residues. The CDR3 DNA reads TGTGCCAGCAGTTTACAAGCGGGAAGGGGAGAGACCCAGTACTTC. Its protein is CASSLQAGRGETQYF.

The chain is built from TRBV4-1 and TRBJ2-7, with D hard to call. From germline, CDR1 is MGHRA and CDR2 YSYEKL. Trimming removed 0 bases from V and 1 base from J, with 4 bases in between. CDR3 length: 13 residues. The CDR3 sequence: CASSQDGSYEQYF. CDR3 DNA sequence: TGCGCCAGCAGCCAAGACGGTTCCTACGAGCAGTACTTC.

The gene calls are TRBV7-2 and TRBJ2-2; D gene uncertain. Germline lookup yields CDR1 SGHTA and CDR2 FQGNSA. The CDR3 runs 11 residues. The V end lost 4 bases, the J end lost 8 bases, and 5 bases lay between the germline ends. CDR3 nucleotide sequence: TGTGCCAGCAGCTCCAGTGGGGAGCTGTTTTTT. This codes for CASSSSGELFF.

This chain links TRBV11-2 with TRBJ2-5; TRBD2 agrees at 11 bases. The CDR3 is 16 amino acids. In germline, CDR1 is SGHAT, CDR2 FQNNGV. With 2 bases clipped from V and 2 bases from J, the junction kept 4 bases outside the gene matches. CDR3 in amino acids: CASSLRLAGKQETQYF. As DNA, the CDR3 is TGTGCCAGCAGCTTACGACTAGCGGGGAAACAAGAGACCCAGTACTTC. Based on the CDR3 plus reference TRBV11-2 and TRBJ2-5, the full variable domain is EAGVAQSPRYKIIEKRQSVAFWCNPISGHATLYWYQQILGQGPKLLIQFQNNGVVDDSQLPKDRFSAERLKGVDSTLKIQPAKLEDSAVYLCASSLRLAGKQETQYFGPGTRLLVL.

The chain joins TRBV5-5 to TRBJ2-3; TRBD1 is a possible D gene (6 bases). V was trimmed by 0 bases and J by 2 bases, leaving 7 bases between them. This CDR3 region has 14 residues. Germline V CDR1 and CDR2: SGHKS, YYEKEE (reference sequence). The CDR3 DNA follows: TGTGCCAGCAGCTTGGAGGGGGACACAGATACGCAGTATTTT. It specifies CASSLEGDTDTQYF.

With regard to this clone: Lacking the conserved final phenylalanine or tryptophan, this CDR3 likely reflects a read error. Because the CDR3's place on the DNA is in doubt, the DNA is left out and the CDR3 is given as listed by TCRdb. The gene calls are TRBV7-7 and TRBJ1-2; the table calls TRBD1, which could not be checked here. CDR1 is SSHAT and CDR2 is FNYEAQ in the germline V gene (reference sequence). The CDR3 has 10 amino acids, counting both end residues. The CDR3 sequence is CASSLGGPEA.

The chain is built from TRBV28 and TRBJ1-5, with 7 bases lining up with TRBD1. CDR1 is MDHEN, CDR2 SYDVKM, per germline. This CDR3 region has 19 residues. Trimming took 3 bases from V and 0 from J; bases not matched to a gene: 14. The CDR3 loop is CASSFLRARGIDSNQPQHF. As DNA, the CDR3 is TGTGCCAGCAGTTTCCTACGGGCCAGGGGGATCGATAGCAATCAGCCCCAGCATTTT.